This T cell receptor (beta chain) comes out of a study of cytomegalovirus exposure and HLA in healthy donors. Study conclusions and caveats: Later on, analysis showed that most CMV-associated TCR beta chains appeared to be HLA-restricted. Cytomegalovirus-associated status was assigned to approximately 160 TCR beta chains.

In regard to this clone: The antigen remains undetermined.

13 Jbeta primers and 60 Vbeta primers were used for the PCR. Some clones are missing from TCRdb's copy, which holds only in-frame ones; the method was immunoSEQ multiplex PCR. The repertoire consists of over 80,000 clones, with about 74% occurring once and the leading ten covering 15% to 20%. J lost 5 bases, V lost 4 bases, and 2 bases had no gene match. Germline V gives CDR1 MNHNS, CDR2 SASEGT. This CDR3 spans 12 amino acids. Specimen: PBMCs. The chain uses TRBV6-1 and TRBJ2-7, with TRBD1 matching 7 bases. This clonotype originated in a man between 60 and 75 years old in good health and CMV-seropositive. The CDR3: CASSGQGNEQYF. The CDR3 DNA sequence: TGTGCCAGCAGTGGACAGGGTAACGAGCAGTACTTC.